The clone carrying this T cell receptor (beta chain) was seen a handful of times. These data belong to a study of blood T cell repertoires in COVID-19. Background on the study: From T cells, B-cell-depleted T cells, or PBMCs came the material, which was cDNA or gDNA.

After removal of 4 bases from V and 0 bases from J, the junction contained 3 bases not matched to a gene. From germline, CDR1 is SGHVS and CDR2 FNYEAQ. The CDR3 covers 15 residues. The authors' processing: Amplification from reference gene primers served as the basis for estimated nucleated cell counts. This table comes from immunoSEQ multiplex PCR, and its TCRdb copy is limited to in-frame clones, with some not included. The V and J calls and the clone size are those of that table, but D and trimming were determined from the DNA. The table lists about 160,000 clones, approximately 90% of them singletons. Participant ages covered about 18 to 89 years across 20 to 25 US areas. Two negative PCRs, clearance, or symptom resolution were required of recovered Cohort 3 donors.

The specimen was PBMCs or T cells enriched from blood (not recorded which). The receptor comes from a woman aged 50 to 60 who had recovered from COVID-19. This chain joins TRBV7-6 and TRBJ1-3; 7 bases are shared with TRBD1. The CDR3 sequence is CASSWGQSSGNTIYF. The CDR3 DNA reads TGTGCCAGCAGCTGGGGACAGAGCTCTGGAAACACCATATATTTT.